This TCR beta chain was profiled in a study of cytomegalovirus exposure and HLA in healthy donors. Overall study context: One earlier analysis, a look at 150 million to 200 million T cells, found some 100 million unique TCR beta sequences.

This CDR3 spans 13 amino acids. J lost 3 bases, V lost 7 bases, and 8 bases had no gene match. Germline V CDR1 and CDR2: SQVTM, ANQGSEA. In its sample, this clone was seen a few times. The PCR ran on 60 Vbeta and 13 Jbeta primers. TCRdb keeps only in-frame clones here, not all; method: immunoSEQ multiplex PCR. Here the sample spans over 150,000 clones, around four fifths being singletons. The chain joins TRBV29-1 to TRBJ1-1, with 7 bases that match TRBD1. The specimen was PBMCs. This sequence was found in an older woman in good health and CMV-seropositive. The CDR3 DNA follows: TGCAGCGCCTTGCGAACAGGGGACACTGAAGCTTTCTTT. Its translation is CSALRTGDTEAFF. Based on the CDR3 plus reference TRBV29-1 and TRBJ1-1, the full variable domain is SAVISQKPSRDICQRGTSLTIQCQVDSQVTMMFWYRQQPGQSLTLIATANQGSEATYESGFVIDKFPISRPNLTFSTLTVSNMSPEDSSIYLCSALRTGDTEAFFGQGTRLTVV.